This T cell receptor (beta chain) came from a study of glioma-infiltrating T cells. The study's findings and limits: Shared blood CDR3 signature motifs marked patients with low tissue-blood divergence. Non-neoplastic patients had below-expected tissue-blood divergence, while all gliomas exceeded expectation.

CDR1 is MNHEY, CDR2 SMNVEV, per germline (reference sequence). The CDR3 sequence is 18 residues long. Trimming cost V 6 bases and J 1 base, with 22 bases left between them. Regarding this clonotype: What it recognizes is unknown.

Amplification of TCR alpha and beta CDR3 regions from RNA used iRepertoire nested multiplex PCR. TCRdb processed the multiplex PCR reads anew with MiXCR; each CDR3 protein has one entry. The repertoire holds 300,000 to 450,000 distinct CDR3 sequences, 41% seen once, with around 13% in the top ten. This TCR came from a human donor with low-grade glioma or glioblastoma, undergoing nonglioma brain surgery, or in good health (not recorded which). The sample consisted of glioma tissue, nonneoplastic brain tissue, or PBMCs (not recorded which). The genes are TRBV27 and TRBJ2-1; D is possibly TRBD2 (6 bases). CDR3 DNA: TGTGCCAGCAGCCCCTCATCCAAGCGGGCTGAATCCTACAATGAGCAGTTCTTC. Translating gives CASSPSSKRAESYNEQFF.